A single sample is the source of the 27 T cell receptor beta chains below, sequenced in a study of OX40 agonist ivuxolimab in advanced cancers. The table came from immunoSEQ multiplex PCR; TCRdb's copy has only in-frame clones and leaves some out. Of roughly 50,000 clones in the sample, roughly 82% were seen once. Sequences were derived from CD4+ or CD8+ T cells sorted from blood, sampled in a trial of the OX40 agonist ivuxolimab. These receptors came from an adult with an advanced solid tumor such as melanoma, head and neck, liver or kidney cancer.

CDR3 sequence reads: CSVFVGNTIYF. The CDR3 DNA reads as TGCAGCGTTTTTGTGGGAAACACCATATATTTT. V usage is TRBV29-1 and J usage is TRBJ1-3; D unresolved. This CDR3 spans 11 amino acids. Germline-derived CDR1 and CDR2 are SQVTM and ANQGSEA. V dropped 5 bases and J dropped 4 bases, with 6 bases sitting between them. The full variable domain, its missing parts supplied by reference TRBV29-1 and TRBJ1-3, is SAVISQKPSRDICQRGTSLTIQCQVDSQVTMMFWYRQQPGQSLTLIATANQGSEATYESGFVIDKFPISRPNLTFSTLTVSNMSPEDSSIYLCSVFVGNTIYFGEGSWLTVV.

The gene calls are TRBV5-5 and TRBJ1-6; D not resolved. V lost 0 bases and J lost 13, with 17 bases in between. The CDR3 runs to 15 residues. Germline CDR1 and CDR2: SGHKS and YYEKEE (reference sequence). The CDR3 protein is CASSLDGRLGSPLHF. The CDR3 bases are TGTGCCAGCAGCTTGGATGGTCGGCTTGGTTCGCCCCTCCACTTT.

This CDR3 is CASQHRENTEAFF. CDR3 nucleotides: TGTGCCAGTCAACACAGGGAGAACACTGAAGCTTTCTTT. This sequence joins TRBV19 and TRBJ1-1; D might be TRBD1 (6 bases). Germline CDR1 LNHDA, CDR2 SQIVND (reference sequence). The V end was cut by 8 bases, the J end by 1 base, with 11 bases between. The CDR3 sequence is 13 residues long.

This chain links TRBV5-5 with TRBJ2-5; either TRBD1 or TRBD2 may fit D (6 bases each). This CDR3 is built from 15 residues. CDR1 is SGHKS and CDR2 is YYEKEE in the germline V gene (reference sequence). Trimming took off 1 base at V and 3 bases at J, with 13 bases between the two ends. The chain's CDR3 is CASSLKGGHKETQYF. CDR3 DNA: TGTGCCAGCAGCTTGAAGGGGGGCCATAAAGAGACCCAGTACTTC.

The rearrangement joins TRBV13 to TRBJ2-2; the D gene is possibly TRBD2 (6 bases). Deletions cut 5 bases from V and 0 bases from J, with 10 bases between. The germline V gene encodes CDR1 PRHDT and CDR2 FYEKMQ (reference sequence). The CDR3 extends over 15 amino acids. Here the CDR3 DNA reads TGTGCCAGCAGCAGGGACTTCACGAACACCGGGGAGCTGTTTTTT. This codes for CASSRDFTNTGELFF.

J is TRBJ1-1 and V is TRBV7-2; D uncertain. This CDR3 is built from 12 residues. Germline V gene lookup returns CDR1 SGHTA and CDR2 FQGNSA. V shed 5 bases and J shed 8 bases, with 12 bases lying between them. CDR3 protein: CASSRVSTEAFF. In DNA form, the CDR3 reads TGTGCCAGCAGCCGGGTCTCGACCGAAGCTTTCTTT.

The V and J genes are TRBV4-3 and TRBJ2-1; D tentatively fits TRBD1 or TRBD2 (5 bases each). Trimming removed 4 bases from V and 0 bases from J, with 13 bases in between. The V gene's germline CDR1 is LGHNA and CDR2 YSLEER. CDR3 length equals 16 residues. CDR3 residues: CASSPRNGGSYNEQFF. DNA of the CDR3: TGCGCCAGCAGCCCCAGGAATGGGGGCTCCTACAATGAGCAGTTCTTC.

The chain combines TRBV19 with TRBJ2-5; 10 bases fit TRBD1. After removal of 5 bases from V and 1 base from J, the junction contained 19 bases not matched to a gene. This CDR3 is 20 amino acids long. Germline V lookup: CDR1 LNHDA, CDR2 SQIVND (reference sequence). The CDR3 region is CASSPWGGQGPENFQETQYF. CDR3 bases: TGTGCCAGTAGTCCCTGGGGGGGACAGGGGCCCGAGAATTTCCAAGAGACCCAGTACTTC.

This clone was seen a single time. The chain uses TRBV5-1 and TRBJ2-5; the D gene could be TRBD1 or TRBD2 (5 bases each). The germline V gene has CDR1 SGHRS and CDR2 YFSETQ. This CDR3 spans 15 amino acids. The V end lost 3 bases, the J end lost 4 bases, and 16 bases lay between the germline ends. As DNA, the CDR3 is TGCGCCAGCAGCTCTTCACCCCAGAGGGGAGAGACCCAGTACTTC. Its protein product is CASSSSPQRGETQYF. Filled out from reference TRBV5-1 and TRBJ2-5, the complete variable domain reads KAGVTQTPRYLIKTRGQQVTLSCSPISGHRSVSWYQQTPGQGLQFLFEYFSETQRNKGNFPGRFSGRQFSNSRSEMNVSTLELGDSALYLCASSSSPQRGETQYFGPGTRLLVL.

The CDR3 region is CASSVGFGDGGAPEQYF. In DNA form, the CDR3 reads TGTGCCAGCAGCGTAGGGTTTGGCGACGGGGGGGCCCCCGAGCAGTACTTC. The chain employs TRBV9 and TRBJ2-7, with 8 positions matching TRBD2. Germline-derived CDR1 and CDR2 are SGDLS and YYNGEE. V lost 0 bases and J lost 6; bases outside the gene matches: 14. The CDR3 loop spans 17 amino acids.

The chain links TRBV6-4 to TRBJ2-3; maybe TRBD2 (5 bases). Germline V gene lookup returns CDR1 MRHNA and CDR2 SNTAGT. The V end lost 2 bases, the J end lost 9 bases, and 12 bases lay between the germline ends. The CDR3 sequence is 13 residues long. Written as DNA, the CDR3 is TGTGCCAGCAGTGACCTCGCGGGTCAAACGCAGTATTTT. It specifies CASSDLAGQTQYF.

This clone occurred a few times. The chain carries TRBV19 and TRBJ1-4; the match to TRBD1 covers 10 bases. Germline V gene lookup returns CDR1 LNHDA and CDR2 SQIVND (reference sequence). The CDR3 length is 18 residues. V was clipped by 9 bases and J by 8 bases; unmatched bases: 21. CDR3 coding DNA: TGTGCCAGCGGGGACAGGGGATCGAACCCGAGAGGAATAGAAAAACTGTTTTTT. Encoded protein: CASGDRGSNPRGIEKLFF.

The chain recombines TRBV2 with TRBJ2-2; 7 nucleotides agree with TRBD2. V gave up 10 bases and J gave up 0 bases; unmatched junction bases: 11. Germline CDR1 SNHLY, CDR2 FYNNEI. There are 16 residues in the CDR3. For the CDR3, the DNA is TGTGCCACTACTAAGGGAGGGGCTGCGAACACCGGGGAGCTGTTTTTT. This translates into CATTKGGAANTGELFF.

The chain recombines TRBV28 with TRBJ2-7, with a tentative D call TRBD2 (5 bases). This CDR3 spans 15 amino acids. V lost 5 bases and J 7 bases, leaving 21 bases between the germline ends. The germline gives CDR1 MDHEN, CDR2 SYDVKM. The CDR3 region has the DNA TGTGCCAGCAGTAATCGCCCCCCCCGGGGAGAAGAGCAGTACTTC. This encodes CASSNRPPRGEEQYF.

The CDR3 DNA sequence: TGCAGCGTCGATGACAGGGGGAGTAAAAACATTCAGTACTTC. This translates into CSVDDRGSKNIQYF. This sequence joins TRBV29-1 and TRBJ2-4; 9 nucleotides agree with TRBD1. CDR3 size: 14 residues. The V gene's germline CDR1 is SQVTM and CDR2 ANQGSEA. The V and J ends lost 6 bases and 4 bases, in that order; junction bases with no gene match: 7.

CDR3 amino acids: CASSLRQGTLHQPQHF. The CDR3 DNA follows: TGTGCCAGCAGTTTGAGACAGGGGACGCTACATCAGCCCCAGCATTTT. This chain connects TRBV28 to TRBJ1-5, with 8 bases matching TRBD1. Germline V gene lookup returns CDR1 MDHEN and CDR2 SYDVKM. V shed 3 bases, J shed 5 bases, and the junction held 9 bases outside the gene matches. This CDR3 comprises 16 residues.

The chain is built from TRBV7-9 and TRBJ2-3; D is unclear. Trimming took off 1 base at V and 4 bases at J, with 15 bases between the two ends. Germline V CDR1 and CDR2: SEHNR, FQNEAQ (reference sequence). The CDR3 contains 16 residues. Here the CDR3 DNA reads TGTGCCAGCAGCTTAGGGGCTTCGGGTAACGCAGATACGCAGTATTTT. Its translation is CASSLGASGNADTQYF.

The chain joins TRBV2 to TRBJ1-3; TRBD1 might be the D (6 bases). Per the germline V gene, CDR1 is SNHLY and CDR2 is FYNNEI. The V end was cut by 7 bases, the J end by 0 bases, with 10 bases between. There are 14 residues in the CDR3. This CDR3 reads CASKDSYSGNTIYF. The DNA of the CDR3 is TGTGCCAGCAAGGACAGCTACTCTGGAAACACCATATATTTT.

This clone has just a few counts. V is TRBV7-2 and J is TRBJ1-2; tentative D call: TRBD1 (5 bases). The germline CDR1 and CDR2 sequences are SGHTA and FQGNSA. Trimming pared 6 bases from V and 1 base from J, leaving 18 bases between. This CDR3 contains 16 residues. The DNA of the CDR3 is TGTGCCAGCAGACCAGGGTGGGGGTTAGATAACTATGGCTACACCTTC. This encodes CASRPGWGLDNYGYTF.

This sequence joins TRBV4-2 and TRBJ1-1; no reliable D call. V dropped 2 bases and J dropped 1 base, with 8 bases sitting between them. CDR3 length equals 14 residues. Germline assignment: CDR1 LGHNA and CDR2 YNFKEQ. The CDR3 coding sequence is TGTGCCAGCAGCCAAAAATTGGAGAACACTGAAGCTTTCTTT. Translating gives CASSQKLENTEAFF.

The CDR3 protein is CASSLPWGSGDDLGETQYF. The CDR3 DNA sequence: TGTGCCAGTAGCCTTCCCTGGGGGAGCGGGGACGACTTGGGAGAGACCCAGTACTTC. V and J are TRBV19 and TRBJ2-5; 7 bases agree with TRBD2. Germline V gene data show CDR1 as LNHDA and CDR2 as SQIVND (reference sequence). Trimming cost V 6 bases and J 4 bases; bases outside gene matches: 23. The CDR3 has 19 residues.

The rearrangement uses TRBV10-3 and TRBJ1-3; no firm D call. The V gene lost 6 bases and the J gene lost 2 bases, with 14 bases spanning the gap. CDR3 size: 15 residues. Germline lookup yields CDR1 ENHRY and CDR2 SYGVKD. The CDR3 coding sequence is TGTGCCATCAGACCCGACATAGGGCCTGGAAACACCATATATTTT. It yields the protein CAIRPDIGPGNTIYF.

The chain couples TRBV6-4 to TRBJ2-1; D possibly corresponds to TRBD2 (6 bases). The CDR3 is 15 amino acids. Trimming pared 2 bases from V and 4 bases from J, leaving 12 bases between. Per the germline V gene, CDR1 is MRHNA and CDR2 is SNTAGT. DNA of the CDR3: TGTGCCAGCAGTGACCGTAGCGGTGATTACAATGAGCAGTTCTTC. Residues: CASSDRSGDYNEQFF.

J is TRBJ1-1 and V is TRBV10-3; a weak D match, TRBD1 (5 bases). CDR3 length: 13 residues. Germline values: CDR1 ENHRY, CDR2 SYGVKD. V lost 6 bases to trimming and J lost 7 bases, with 15 bases between them. CDR3 protein: CAIRAGTELEAFF. The CDR3 region has the DNA TGTGCCATCAGGGCCGGGACTGAACTTGAAGCTTTCTTT.

The sample holds a few counts of this clone. This chain connects TRBV4-3 to TRBJ1-5, with D unresolved. In germline, CDR1 is LGHNA, CDR2 YSLEER. This CDR3 is built from 10 residues. V was pared by 8 bases and J by 6 bases, with 5 bases between. The CDR3 protein is CASPSQPQHF. The DNA of the CDR3 is TGCGCCAGCCCCTCTCAGCCCCAGCATTTT.

The chain combines TRBV4-3 with TRBJ2-3; TRBD2 matches 10 bases. The length of the CDR3 is 17 residues. V lost 0 bases, J lost 6 bases, and 9 bases stayed unmatched. Germline V gene sequence: CDR1 LGHNA, CDR2 YSLEER. The CDR3 region is CASSQDLKAGGRDTQYF. In DNA, the CDR3 is TGCGCCAGCAGCCAAGATTTGAAAGCGGGGGGGCGGGATACGCAGTATTTT.

The gene calls are TRBV5-1 and TRBJ1-6; 9 bases are shared with TRBD1. CDR3 length: 15 amino acids. The junction had 3 bases not matched to a gene; V was cut back by 3 bases and J by 5 bases. The germline V gene encodes CDR1 SGHRS and CDR2 YFSETQ. The CDR3 DNA follows: TGCGCCAGCAGCTACAGGGGGCAGGATAATTCACCCCTCCACTTT. This encodes CASSYRGQDNSPLHF.